A selection of T cell receptor beta chains follows, all from one sample in a study of CD8+ T cells in alopecia areata. Using immunoSEQ multiplex PCR, the repertoire was profiled, and TCRdb retains in-frame clones only, with some absent. Of about 220,000 clones listed, about three fifths are singletons. This specimen was CD4+ T cells sorted from blood, taken at week 4, from a patient treated with tofacitinib. These TCRs come from a human donor with alopecia areata. The CDR3 runs from the conserved cysteine through the conserved F or W. The order of the fields is clone size, CDR3 length, V gene, D gene, J gene, CDR3 protein, CDR3 DNA. The D gene is left open where the match is weak. Some rows have no size entry. The others give once, few or many, or a class for an expanded clone.

-	16	TRBV27	-	TRBJ2-7	CASSLTQMTGSYEQYF	TGTGCCAGCAGTTTAACACAGATGACGGGATCCTACGAGCAGTACTTC
once	12	TRBV5-6	-	TRBJ1-2	CASSEMPNGYTF	TGTGCCAGCAGCGAGATGCCAAATGGCTACACCTTC
once	11	TRBV2	-	TRBJ1-1	CASSGRTEAFF	TGTGCCAGCAGTGGAAGGACTGAAGCTTTCTTT
-	14	TRBV29-1	TRBD1	TRBJ2-5	CSVAATGVGETQYF	TGCAGCGTGGCCGCGACAGGGGTGGGCGAGACCCAGTACTTC
many	16	TRBV4-1	-	TRBJ2-3	CASSLPDGTQTDTQYF	TGCGCCAGCAGCCTGCCGGATGGGACCCAGACAGATACGCAGTATTTT
-	13	TRBV30	-	TRBJ1-5	CAWTPDRNQPQHF	TGTGCCTGGACCCCGGACAGAAATCAGCCCCAGCATTTT
-	12	TRBV2	-	TRBJ1-1	CASSGVNTEAFF	TGTGCCAGCAGTGGGGTTAACACTGAAGCTTTCTTT
-	13	TRBV29-1	-	TRBJ2-4	CSVEEVAKNIQYF	TGCAGCGTCGAGGAAGTGGCCAAAAACATTCAGTACTTC
-	12	TRBV13	-	TRBJ2-7	CASSLDRGRQYF	TGTGCCAGCAGCCTGGACCGGGGAAGGCAGTACTTC
-	14	TRBV6-1	TRBD1	TRBJ1-1	CASSTDRVGTEAFF	TGTGCCAGCAGTACGGACAGGGTTGGCACTGAAGCTTTCTTT
-	12	TRBV7-2	TRBD2	TRBJ2-7	CASSFPGGKQYF	TGTGCCAGCAGCTTCCCGGGGGGTAAGCAGTACTTC
-	10	TRBV30	-	TRBJ2-1	CAWSRIEQFF	TGTGCCTGGAGCAGAATTGAGCAGTTCTTC
few	14	TRBV6-5	-	TRBJ1-2	CASNQAGFDYGYTF	TGTGCCAGCAACCAAGCGGGGTTCGACTATGGCTACACCTTC
-	12	TRBV29-1	-	TRBJ1-1	CSAGQPNTEAFF	TGCAGCGCCGGACAGCCTAACACTGAAGCTTTCTTT
-	16	TRBV5-1	-	TRBJ1-6	CASSLGYPSRDSPLHF	TGCGCCAGCAGCTTGGGCTACCCATCCAGGGATTCACCCCTCCACTTT
-	13	TRBV29-1	-	TRBJ1-1	CSVEDPRFDEAFF	TGCAGCGTTGAAGACCCCCGATTTGATGAAGCTTTCTTT
-	15	TRBV30	-	TRBJ1-4	CAWSLKWGDNEKLFF	TGTGCCTGGAGTTTAAAATGGGGGGATAATGAAAAACTGTTTTTT
few	13	TRBV7-3	-	TRBJ2-7	CASSSAGIGEQYF	TGTGCCAGCAGCTCGGCAGGGATTGGCGAGCAGTACTTC
-	14	TRBV10-3	TRBD1	TRBJ1-5	CATGGQGFNQPQHF	TGTGCCACCGGGGGACAGGGGTTCAATCAGCCCCAGCATTTT
-	12	TRBV29-1	-	TRBJ2-5	CSVARGQETQYF	TGCAGCGTTGCCCGAGGCCAAGAGACCCAGTACTTC
-	13	TRBV29-1	TRBD1	TRBJ1-3	CSVGQGSGNTIYF	TGCAGCGTCGGACAGGGTTCTGGAAACACCATATATTTT
-	14	TRBV18	-	TRBJ2-1	CASSPRGSYNEQFF	TGTGCCAGCTCACCGAGGGGATCCTACAATGAGCAGTTCTTC
-	14	TRBV4-2	-	TRBJ2-6	CASSQDLGANVLTF	TGTGCCAGCAGCCAAGATTTAGGGGCCAACGTCCTGACTTTC
few	12	TRBV30	-	TRBJ2-5	CAWSIGRETQYF	TGTGCCTGGAGTATCGGACGAGAGACCCAGTACTTC
-	16	TRBV4-2	TRBD1	TRBJ2-2	CASSQEVGQGAGELFF	TGTGCCAGCAGCCAAGAAGTAGGACAGGGGGCCGGGGAGCTGTTTTTT
-	11	TRBV6-6	-	TRBJ2-7	CASTGRYEQYF	TGTGCCAGCACGGGGCGATACGAGCAGTACTTC
-	12	TRBV2	-	TRBJ2-5	CASSDRGETQYF	TGTGCCAGCAGTGACAGGGGCGAGACCCAGTACTTC
few	18	TRBV30	TRBD1	TRBJ2-1	CAWSRIFRPGTAHNEQFF	TGTGCCTGGAGTCGCATTTTTCGTCCCGGGACAGCTCACAATGAGCAGTTCTTC
-	14	TRBV30	TRBD1	TRBJ1-6	CAWSWDRADSPLHF	TGTGCCTGGAGTTGGGACAGGGCGGATTCACCCCTCCACTTT
few	15	TRBV10-3	-	TRBJ2-1	CAISSPGGTYNEQFF	TGTGCCATCAGTTCGCCTGGGGGGACCTACAATGAGCAGTTCTTC
-	14	TRBV27	-	TRBJ1-6	CASFTGSYNSPLHF	TGTGCCAGCTTTACTGGCTCCTATAATTCACCCCTCCACTTT
-	15	TRBV7-2	-	TRBJ2-3	CASSLDRPSTDTQYF	TGTGCCAGCAGCTTAGACAGGCCTAGCACAGATACGCAGTATTTT
once	14	TRBV9	-	TRBJ1-2	CASRGGAGLYGYTF	TGTGCCAGCAGGGGAGGAGCGGGCCTATATGGCTACACCTTC
-	15	TRBV5-4	TRBD2	TRBJ2-1	CASSLGLAGTNEQFF	TGTGCCAGCAGCTTGGGACTAGCGGGGACCAATGAGCAGTTCTTC
-	14	TRBV6-1	TRBD1	TRBJ2-7	CASGQTGGRGEQYF	TGTGCCAGCGGTCAAACAGGGGGCCGGGGCGAGCAGTACTTC
-	14	TRBV10-3	TRBD1	TRBJ1-1	CALKRDRGSTEAFF	TGTGCCCTAAAGCGGGACAGGGGTAGCACTGAAGCTTTCTTT
once	18	TRBV30	TRBD1	TRBJ1-6	CAWSSTRGQGADNSPLHF	TGTGCCTGGAGCTCGACCAGAGGACAGGGGGCGGATAATTCACCCCTCCACTTT
few	15	TRBV4-3	TRBD2	TRBJ2-3	CASSQGERGGDTQYF	TGCGCCAGCAGCCAAGGAGAGCGGGGGGGTGATACGCAGTATTTT